The 27 T cell receptor beta chains in this list originate from one sample, sequenced in a study of cytomegalovirus exposure and HLA in healthy donors. A multiplex PCR was run with 60 Vbeta primers and 13 Jbeta primers. The method was immunoSEQ multiplex PCR; TCRdb's version includes in-frame clones alone and lacks a portion of them. The profile shows around 180,000 clones, about four fifths of them singletons. The sequenced material came from PBMCs. These receptors all stem from a man aged 25-40 years in good health and CMV-seropositive.

This chain connects TRBV11-2 to TRBJ2-3, with TRBD1 matching over 11 bases. The length of the CDR3 is 16 residues. The germline gives CDR1 SGHAT, CDR2 FQNNGV. With 5 bases clipped from V and 3 bases from J, the junction kept 7 bases outside the gene matches. CDR3 nucleotide sequence: TGTGCCAGCAGCCCCCGGGACAGGGGGTCGACAGATACGCAGTATTTT. Translating it yields CASSPRDRGSTDTQYF.

The J gene is TRBJ2-1, the V gene TRBV2; 8 bases fit TRBD1. CDR3 length: 15 residues. V gave up 5 bases and J gave up 4 bases; unmatched junction bases: 7. Looked up from germline, CDR1 is SNHLY and CDR2 is FYNNEI. CDR3 sequence reads: CASSRRQGRYNEQFF. The CDR3 bases are TGTGCCAGCAGTCGAAGACAGGGGAGATACAATGAGCAGTTCTTC.

DNA for the CDR3: TGTGCCTGGAGCCAGACTAGCGGGGGAAGCACAGATACGCAGTATTTT. This codes for CAWSQTSGGSTDTQYF. The chain recombines TRBV30 with TRBJ2-3; TRBD2 matches 12 bases. This CDR3 contains 16 residues. Germline V gives CDR1 GTSNPN, CDR2 SVGIG (reference sequence). J lost 0 bases, V lost 3 bases, and 4 bases had no gene match. The entire variable domain, with the rest obtained from reference TRBV30 and TRBJ2-3, is as follows: SQTIHQWPATLVQPVGSPLSLECTVEGTSNPNLYWYRQAAGRGLQLLFYSVGIGQISSEVPQNLSASRPQDRQFILSSKKLLLSDSGFYLCAWSQTSGGSTDTQYFGPGTRLTVL.

This chain joins TRBV30 and TRBJ2-1, with TRBD2 as a possible D gene (6 bases). Germline lookup yields CDR1 GTSNPN and CDR2 SVGIG (reference sequence). The CDR3 is 15 residues long. The V gene lost 0 bases and the J gene lost 7 bases, with 16 bases spanning the gap. The CDR3 loop reads CAWSVRLGALNEQFF. Here the CDR3 DNA reads TGTGCCTGGAGTGTACGACTAGGGGCCTTGAATGAGCAGTTCTTC.

The CDR3 region has the DNA TGTGCCAGCAGCTCCCGGGCTAGCGGGTTTTACAATGAGCAGTTCTTC. Protein sequence: CASSSRASGFYNEQFF. The V and J genes are TRBV7-2 and TRBJ2-1; 8 positions match TRBD2. The germline V gene has CDR1 SGHTA and CDR2 FQGNSA. Trimming cost V 4 bases and J 4 bases; bases outside gene matches: 9. The CDR3 runs 16 residues.

This chain links TRBV7-7 with TRBJ2-2; 9 nucleotides match TRBD2. The junction had 21 bases not matched to a gene; V was cut back by 1 base and J by 3 bases. There are 22 residues in the CDR3. The germline CDR1 and CDR2 sequences are SSHAT and FNYEAQ (reference sequence). The CDR3 protein is CASSLDPWTRPGSSGDTGELFF. The CDR3 DNA follows: TGTGCCAGCAGCTTAGATCCCTGGACCCGACCCGGGTCTAGCGGGGACACCGGGGAGCTGTTTTTT.

The CDR3 nucleotides read TGTGCCAGCAGCGCCGGGACAGGGCTCTATGGCTACACCTTC. Translated, it gives CASSAGTGLYGYTF. The chain joins TRBV7-2 to TRBJ1-2, with 9 bases identical to TRBD1. Germline CDR1 and CDR2: SGHTA and FQGNSA. J gave up 4 bases and V 5 bases, and 5 bases lay outside the gene matches. This CDR3 spans 14 amino acids.

The V gene is TRBV7-9, the J gene TRBJ2-1; 7 bases are a match to TRBD1. V was pared by 5 bases and J by 0 bases, with 10 bases of the junction left unmatched. The CDR3 is 17 amino acids. Looked up from germline, CDR1 is SEHNR and CDR2 is FQNEAQ (reference sequence). CDR3 residues: CASSEGGQLSSYNEQFF. CDR3 nucleotides: TGTGCCAGCAGCGAAGGGGGACAGCTGAGCTCCTACAATGAGCAGTTCTTC.

V gene TRBV7-3 combines with J gene TRBJ2-7; 7 nucleotides agree with TRBD2. This CDR3 region has 13 residues. Germline-derived CDR1 and CDR2 are SGHTA and FQGTGA. With 4 bases clipped from V and 6 bases from J, the junction kept 6 bases outside the gene matches. In nucleotides, the CDR3 is TGTGCCAGCAGCTATGAGACTAGCCGCGAGCAGTACTTC. Translated: CASSYETSREQYF.

The chain has TRBV5-1 and TRBJ2-7; TRBD1 might be the D (6 bases). The V end was cut by 5 bases, the J end by 7 bases, with 19 bases between. This CDR3 has 14 amino acids. The germline V gene encodes CDR1 SGHRS and CDR2 YFSETQ. This CDR3 is CASSMGAGLREQYF. The CDR3 nucleotides read TGCGCCAGCAGTATGGGGGCAGGGTTAAGGGAGCAGTACTTC.

In its sample, this clone was seen a few times. V and J are TRBV5-5 and TRBJ2-2; 7 nucleotides line up with TRBD2. The CDR3 runs to 18 residues. V shed 1 base, J shed 6 bases, and the junction held 15 bases outside the gene matches. Germline V gene data show CDR1 as SGHKS and CDR2 as YYEKEE (reference sequence). In nucleotides, the CDR3 is TGTGCCAGCAGCTTGTCCACACAAAGCGCGGGGGAGGCCGGGGAGCTGTTTTTT. Protein: CASSLSTQSAGEAGELFF.

This chain links TRBV7-2 with TRBJ2-3; 7 bases fit TRBD2. V was pared by 0 bases and J by 4 bases, with 10 bases of the junction left unmatched. Germline V gene lookup returns CDR1 SGHTA and CDR2 FQGNSA. The CDR3 consists of 17 residues. DNA of the CDR3: TGTGCCAGCAGCTTAGCCGATCGCGGGAGTCGCTCAGATACGCAGTATTTT. It encodes CASSLADRGSRSDTQYF.

The chain joins TRBV7-2 to TRBJ1-6; D gene ambiguous. CDR3 size: 14 residues. Germline CDR1 is SGHTA and CDR2 is FQGNSA. Trimming stripped 5 bases from V and 4 bases from J, with 9 bases between. CDR3: CASSKDGYNSPLHF. The CDR3 nucleotides read TGTGCCAGCAGCAAAGACGGGTATAATTCACCCCTCCACTTT.

The rearrangement uses TRBV4-1 and TRBJ1-5; 10 positions match TRBD1. The trim removed 3 bases at V and 3 bases at J, leaving 5 bases unmatched. Germline V CDR1 and CDR2: MGHRA, YSYEKL. This CDR3 comprises 16 residues. CDR3 protein: CASSQRTGGINQPQHF. CDR3 DNA sequence: TGCGCCAGCAGCCAGAGGACAGGGGGGATCAATCAGCCCCAGCATTTT.

The chain joins TRBV5-1 to TRBJ2-2, with a weak D call TRBD2 (6 bases). Germline lookup yields CDR1 SGHRS and CDR2 YFSETQ. Trimming stripped 4 bases from V and 6 bases from J, with 13 bases between. The CDR3 contains 14 residues. CDR3 residues: CASSQDPSAGELFF. Written as DNA, the CDR3 is TGCGCCAGCAGCCAAGATCCTAGCGCCGGGGAGCTGTTTTTT.

J is TRBJ2-5 and V is TRBV7-6; 12 positions match TRBD2. V dropped 7 bases and J dropped 2; count of bases not matched to a gene: 5. CDR1 and CDR2 from the germline V gene are SGHVS and FNYEAQ. The CDR3 loop spans 15 amino acids. CDR3 sequence reads: CASKRTSGEQETQYF. The CDR3 coding sequence is TGTGCCAGCAAGCGGACTAGCGGGGAACAAGAGACCCAGTACTTC.

This chain joins TRBV30 and TRBJ1-2; D gene ambiguous. Germline CDR1 GTSNPN, CDR2 SVGIG (reference sequence). Trimming removed 3 bases at V and 4 bases at J, with 15 bases between. The CDR3 runs to 14 residues. CDR3: CAWRAGTAFYGYTF. CDR3 nucleotide sequence: TGTGCCTGGAGGGCGGGAACGGCCTTCTATGGCTACACCTTC.

V is TRBV5-1 and J is TRBJ2-3; 7 bases map to TRBD2. This CDR3 spans 16 amino acids. Per germline, CDR1 SGHRS and CDR2 YFSETQ. V dropped 3 bases and J dropped 0; count of bases not matched to a gene: 7. CDR3 protein: CASSSTSWTSTDTQYF. Here the CDR3 DNA reads TGCGCCAGCAGCTCGACTAGCTGGACTAGCACAGATACGCAGTATTTT.

The chain combines TRBV19 with TRBJ1-1; TRBD1 aligns across 8 bases. Germline V gene lookup returns CDR1 LNHDA and CDR2 SQIVND (reference sequence). V was pared by 5 bases and J by 3 bases, with 11 bases of the junction left unmatched. The CDR3 is 16 amino acids. The CDR3 region is CASSGRTGPGYTEAFF. CDR3 in DNA: TGTGCCAGTAGTGGACGGACAGGGCCCGGGTACACTGAAGCTTTCTTT.

This sequence joins TRBV5-4 and TRBJ1-1; D is perhaps TRBD1 (5 bases). Germline assignment: CDR1 SGHNT and CDR2 YYREEE (reference sequence). V lost 0 bases and J lost 11, with 14 bases in between. The CDR3 spans 13 residues. The CDR3 DNA follows: TGTGCCAGCAGCTTGGACGCAGGGAAGGTTGCTTTCTTT. Translating it yields CASSLDAGKVAFF.

The gene calls are TRBV9 and TRBJ2-3, with D perhaps TRBD1 (5 bases). Per the germline V gene, CDR1 is SGDLS and CDR2 is YYNGEE. This CDR3 has 15 amino acids. Trimming stripped 0 bases from V and 1 base from J, with 9 bases between. The DNA of the CDR3 is TGTGCCAGCAGCGTAGTTATGGGGCGCACAGATACGCAGTATTTT. Translation: CASSVVMGRTDTQYF. Combining the CDR3 with reference TRBV9 and TRBJ2-3 gives the whole variable domain DSGVTQTPKHLITATGQRVTLRCSPRSGDLSVYWYQQSLDQGLQFLIQYYNGEERAKGNILERFSAQQFPDLHSELNLSSLELGDSALYFCASSVVMGRTDTQYFGPGTRLTVL.

The CDR3 sequence: CASSLERGTEAFF. In DNA, the CDR3 is TGTGCCAGCAGCTTGGAGCGGGGCACTGAAGCTTTCTTT. V is TRBV5-5 and J is TRBJ1-1, with D hard to call. V lost 0 bases and J 4 bases, leaving 7 bases between the germline ends. CDR3 length: 13 residues. Germline lookup yields CDR1 SGHKS and CDR2 YYEKEE (reference sequence).

A single count supports this clone. The chain employs TRBV7-3 and TRBJ2-1; TRBD2 might be the D (5 bases). V shed 0 bases and J shed 8 bases, with 17 bases lying between them. The CDR3 runs 16 residues. Germline assignment: CDR1 SGHTA and CDR2 FQGTGA. The CDR3 DNA sequence: TGTGCCAGCAGCTTAACAACTTGGACTCCTGTGGATGAGCAGTTCTTC. It is translated as CASSLTTWTPVDEQFF.

The genes are TRBV5-5 and TRBJ1-4; 9 bases are shared with TRBD1. The germline CDR1 and CDR2 sequences are SGHKS and YYEKEE (reference sequence). This CDR3 has 14 amino acids. V trimming: 2 bases; J trimming: 5 bases; junction bases outside the gene matches: 1. The CDR3 sequence is CASSLGTGNEKLFF. The CDR3 region has the DNA TGTGCCAGCAGCTTAGGGACAGGGAATGAAAAACTGTTTTTT.

This rearrangement joins TRBV5-1 to TRBJ2-1, with 9 bases aligning to TRBD2. CDR3 length: 14 residues. Unmatched junction bases numbered 5, after V lost 4 bases and J lost 6 bases. Looked up from germline, CDR1 is SGHRS and CDR2 is YFSETQ. The CDR3 coding sequence is TGCGCCAGCAGCCGGGCGGGGGGGCCCAATGAGCAGTTCTTC. Amino acid sequence: CASSRAGGPNEQFF.

This chain uses TRBV27 with TRBJ2-7; TRBD1 agrees at 8 bases. Germline CDR1 and CDR2: MNHEY and SMNVEV (reference sequence). The CDR3 contains 14 residues. Trimming removed 1 base from V and 6 bases from J; junction bases left unmatched: 5. DNA for the CDR3: TGTGCCAGCAGTTTATGGCCCCAGGGGGCCGAGCAGTACTTC. Residues: CASSLWPQGAEQYF.

This chain connects TRBV5-6 to TRBJ1-1; D is unclear. Per germline, CDR1 SGHDT and CDR2 YYEEEE. This CDR3 is built from 15 residues. Trimming stripped 1 base from V and 1 base from J, with 11 bases between. This CDR3 reads CASSLIHKENTEAFF. In DNA, the CDR3 is TGTGCCAGCAGCTTGATCCACAAAGAGAACACTGAAGCTTTCTTT.